Shown below are 11 T cell receptor beta chains from a single sample sequenced in a study of PD-1 blockade in classical Hodgkin lymphoma (dated by TCRdb to 2020 to 2022). In light of the paper, this sample's time point label describes: newly diagnosed, previously untreated cHL patient sample. CD8+ T cells were purified from thawed PBMCs by magnetic negative selection with a Miltenyi CD8+ T cell isolation kit. Libraries were built with the immunoSEQ multiplex PCR assay. This immuneACCESS table, as held by TCRdb, lists in-frame sequences with V and J called but not all clones. Of the missing ones, under half trace to an unresolved V gene in checked studies; the others have no known cause. The sample table records 4,000 to 4,500 clones; about four fifths of these occur just once. 13% of the sample lies in the top ten. Material: CD8+ T cells from blood. The receptors shown here come from a human donor with classical Hodgkin lymphoma.

The rearrangement joins TRBV7-2 to TRBJ2-1; maybe TRBD2 (6 bases). The CDR3 sequence is 12 residues long. V dropped 3 bases and J dropped 7 bases, with 7 bases sitting between them. Germline V CDR1 and CDR2: SGHTA, FQGNSA. The CDR3 reads CASSLGRNEQFF. Here the CDR3 DNA reads TGTGCCAGCAGCTTGGGGAGGAATGAGCAGTTCTTC.

This chain uses TRBV29-1 with TRBJ2-7; D ambiguous. The V end lost 5 bases, the J end lost 2 bases, and 7 bases lay between the germline ends. Germline V gene sequence: CDR1 SQVTM, CDR2 ANQGSEA. This CDR3 has 11 amino acids. CDR3 sequence (DNA): TGCAGCGTTCCAGGTCCCTACGAGCAGTACTTC. Encoded protein: CSVPGPYEQYF.

V and J are TRBV15 and TRBJ2-5, with D perhaps matching TRBD2 (6 bases). The germline V gene encodes CDR1 LNHNV and CDR2 YYDKDF (reference sequence). The CDR3 covers 13 residues. Between the trimmed V and J ends, which lost 0 bases and 9 bases, there was a span of 11 bases. For the CDR3, the DNA is TGTGCCACCAGCAGAGATATCGGGGGACCCCAGTACTTC. Protein product: CATSRDIGGPQYF.

This clone was recorded once. The CDR3 loop reads CASTSAGELFF. In DNA, the CDR3 is TGTGCCAGTACAAGCGCCGGGGAGCTGTTTTTT. The chain has TRBV19 and TRBJ2-2; D not resolved. This CDR3 spans 11 amino acids. Trimming removed 7 bases from V and 6 bases from J, with 6 bases in between. Germline values: CDR1 LNHDA, CDR2 SQIVND (reference sequence).

The J gene is TRBJ2-2, the V gene TRBV5-6; perhaps D is TRBD1 or TRBD2 (5 bases each). V lost 5 bases and J 7 bases, leaving 15 bases between the germline ends. This CDR3 has 14 amino acids. CDR1 is SGHDT, CDR2 YYEEEE, per germline. Here the CDR3 DNA reads TGTGCCAGCAGACAAAGAGGGGACGGCGGGGAGCTGTTTTTT. Protein sequence: CASRQRGDGGELFF.

The CDR3 nucleotides are TGTGCCAGCAGCTTATGGGCGTCCGCCCTCCACTTT. Translated, it gives CASSLWASALHF. This chain links TRBV7-9 with TRBJ1-6, with no clear D. The CDR3 contains 12 residues. Germline lookup yields CDR1 SEHNR and CDR2 FQNEAQ (reference sequence). Deletions cut 2 bases from V and 14 bases from J, with 10 bases between. The full variable domain, its missing parts supplied by reference TRBV7-9 and TRBJ1-6, is DTGVSQNPRHKITKRGQNVTFRCDPISEHNRLYWYRQTLGQGPEFLTYFQNEAQLEKSRLLSDRFSAERPKGSFSTLEIQRTEQGDSAMYLCASSLWASALHFGNGTRLTVT.

The genes are TRBV4-2 and TRBJ1-4; 10 bases map to TRBD1. Germline V gene lookup returns CDR1 LGHNA and CDR2 YNFKEQ. This CDR3 contains 16 residues. Germline trimming cut 5 bases from V and 8 bases from J; bases unmatched to any gene: 11. For the CDR3, the DNA is TGTGCCAGCAGCTCAGAGTCCGGGACAGGGGCCGAAAAACTGTTTTTT. It encodes CASSSESGTGAEKLFF.

This rearrangement joins TRBV7-9 to TRBJ2-7, with 9 bases aligning to TRBD1. The CDR3 runs 12 residues. V lost 11 bases to trimming and J lost 6 bases; unmatched junction nucleotides: 8. Germline V gene sequence: CDR1 SEHNR, CDR2 FQNEAQ (reference sequence). CDR3 DNA: TGTGCCGGGACAGGGCCCTTGGGCGAGCAGTACTTC. It yields the protein CAGTGPLGEQYF.

This rearrangement joins TRBV7-8 to TRBJ2-1; 7 nucleotides line up with TRBD2. CDR1 is SGHVS and CDR2 is FQNEAQ in the germline V gene. V trimming: 5 bases; J trimming: 4 bases; junction bases outside the gene matches: 11. This CDR3 contains 16 residues. CDR3 in amino acids: CASSLPEAGSYNEQFF. The CDR3 DNA is TGTGCCAGCAGCCTCCCGGAAGCGGGGTCATACAATGAGCAGTTCTTC.

This clone was counted only a few times. This chain connects TRBV19 to TRBJ1-5, with 10 positions matching TRBD1. This CDR3 has 15 amino acids. With V trimmed by 3 bases and J by 7 bases, 6 bases remained unmatched. CDR1 LNHDA and CDR2 SQIVND come from the germline V gene (reference sequence). The CDR3 coding sequence is TGTGCCAGTAGTATGCGGGACAGGGGATTACAGCCCCAGCATTTT. Translation gives CASSMRDRGLQPQHF.

The rearrangement uses TRBV27 and TRBJ2-5; D may correspond to TRBD1 or TRBD2 (5 bases each). Between the trimmed V and J ends, which lost 5 bases and 5 bases, there was a span of 15 bases. The V gene's germline CDR1 is MNHEY and CDR2 SMNVEV (reference sequence). This CDR3 region has 14 residues. This CDR3 is CASSPGANRETQYF. CDR3 bases: TGTGCCAGCAGTCCCGGGGCCAACAGGGAGACCCAGTACTTC.